This entry concerns a single T cell receptor beta chain. The CDR3 contains 15 residues. J was trimmed by 4 bases and V by 4 bases; bases with no gene match: 9. Germline V lookup: CDR1 DFQATT, CDR2 SNEGSKA (reference sequence). The data were obtained in a study of HIV-infected patients and healthy controls. Roughly three months, about 14 weeks, into antiretroviral therapy, follow-up blood was collected. The repertoire came from unfractionated whole blood and reflected all unsorted peripheral T cells. The RNA source was an approximately 2.6 ml peripheral blood draw. Enrollment excluded donors with tumors, hepatitis B or C, or recent vaccination. cDNA was made from about 480 ng RNA using alpha and beta constant primers. Using multiplexing indices, alpha and beta chain libraries were generated apart by chain-specific third strand synthesis. The cDNA received a 5' RACE adapter containing a random hexamer plus an SP2 sequencing primer site. TCRdb re-called the 5' RACE reads through MiXCR, storing one row per CDR3 protein. The repertoire consists of around 20,000 distinct CDR3 sequences, with roughly 8.7% occurring once and the leading ten covering approximately 21%.

This chain joins TRBV20-1 and TRBJ2-5, with TRBD1 matching 10 bases. The sample consisted of blood, taken during antiretroviral therapy. This receptor was identified in an adult with HIV infection. CDR3 sequence reads: CSANPTGGAGETQYF. DNA for the CDR3: TGCAGTGCTAACCCGACAGGGGGCGCGGGAGAGACCCAGTACTTC.